A single sample gave rise to the 29 T cell receptor beta chains below, sequenced in a study of cytomegalovirus exposure and HLA in healthy donors (TCRdb year 2017). Library preparation was by the immunoSEQ multiplex PCR assay. A mixture of 60 forward primers for TCR Vbeta segments and 13 reverse primers for TCR Jbeta segments was used in the multiplex PCR. TCRdb stores this immuneACCESS table with in-frame sequences only. Part of the clones is absent; in the studies checked, under half of the shortfall reflects unresolved V genes, and no reason is known for the rest. The sample table shows 150,000 to 200,000 clones, and nearly 80% are seen once. The top ten constitute approximately 3.1% of the sample. Sequencing was carried out using PBMCs. These receptors originate from a woman aged 40 to 50 in good health and CMV-seronegative.

J is TRBJ1-4 and V is TRBV9; 9 bases map to TRBD1. The germline V gene has CDR1 SGDLS and CDR2 YYNGEE. The CDR3 length is 17 residues. The J segment lost 7 bases and the V segment lost 0 bases, leaving 10 bases of the junction unmatched. The CDR3 reads CASSVARDRVGVEKLFF. CDR3 coding DNA: TGTGCCAGCAGCGTAGCCCGGGACAGGGTTGGAGTTGAAAAACTGTTTTTT.

This chain uses TRBV5-1 with TRBJ1-1, with D tentatively TRBD1 (5 bases). The V gene's germline CDR1 is SGHRS and CDR2 YFSETQ. The CDR3 totals 14 residues. The ends were cut back, 4 bases at V and 5 bases at J, with 15 bases in the middle. CDR3 nucleotide sequence: TGCGCCAGCAGCCCGGGGGGGGATGGGACTGAAGCTTTCTTT. Encoded protein: CASSPGGDGTEAFF.

The genes are TRBV15 and TRBJ2-4; 8 bases match TRBD2. This CDR3 spans 16 amino acids. Germline loops: CDR1 LNHNV, CDR2 YYDKDF (reference sequence). V shed 3 bases, J shed 0 bases, and the junction held 4 bases outside the gene matches. The CDR3: CATSRISGVAKNIQYF. In nucleotides, the CDR3 is TGTGCCACCAGCAGGATTAGCGGGGTAGCCAAAAACATTCAGTACTTC.

J is TRBJ2-5 and V is TRBV11-2; TRBD1 matches at 9 bases. CDR1 is SGHAT and CDR2 is FQNNGV in the germline V gene. This CDR3 is built from 13 residues. With V trimmed by 3 bases and J by 6 bases, 2 bases remained unmatched. DNA of the CDR3: TGTGCCAGCAGCTTGACAGGGGGGAAGACCCAGTACTTC. The encoded protein is CASSLTGGKTQYF.

V gene TRBV7-2 combines with J gene TRBJ2-2; no reliable D call. There are 16 residues in the CDR3. Germline CDR1 and CDR2: SGHTA and FQGNSA. V was cut by 5 bases and J by 0 bases, with 13 bases left in between. The DNA for the CDR3 is TGTGCCAGCAGCCCCGCCCCAGTGGCGAACACCGGGGAGCTGTTTTTT. It codes for CASSPAPVANTGELFF. The full variable domain, its missing parts supplied by reference TRBV7-2 and TRBJ2-2, is GAGVSQSPSNKVTEKGKDVELRCDPISGHTALYWYRQSLGQGLEFLIYFQGNSAPDKSGLPSDRFSAERTGGSVSTLTIQRTQQEDSAVYLCASSPAPVANTGELFFGEGSRLTVL.

A word on this clone: Other DNA sequences in the same sample also yield this CDR3. The rearrangement links TRBV5-1 to TRBJ2-3; possible D gene TRBD1, 7 bases. CDR1 and CDR2 (germline): SGHRS, YFSETQ. V was trimmed by 0 bases and J by 5 bases, leaving 10 bases between them. This CDR3 contains 14 residues. CDR3 nucleotide sequence: TGCGCCAGCAGCTTGGGGCAGGGGGGAGATACGCAGTATTTT. Its translation: CASSLGQGGDTQYF.

This chain uses TRBV7-8 with TRBJ1-6; D perhaps matches TRBD1 (6 bases). Germline-derived CDR1 and CDR2 are SGHVS and FQNEAQ. V lost 2 bases, J lost 9 bases, and 14 bases lay in between. The CDR3 contains 15 residues. CDR3 region: CASSLSYRASSPLHF. CDR3 coding DNA: TGTGCCAGCAGCTTATCATACAGGGCTAGTTCACCCCTCCACTTT.

This chain joins TRBV28 and TRBJ1-2; D not certain. Germline V gene lookup returns CDR1 MDHEN and CDR2 SYDVKM. V lost 3 bases and J 0 bases, leaving 17 bases between the germline ends. The CDR3 runs 17 residues. This chain's CDR3 is CASSFGHALLPNYGYTF. The CDR3 coding sequence is TGTGCCAGCAGTTTTGGGCACGCGCTTTTACCTAACTATGGCTACACCTTC.

This clone was seen a few times. The rearrangement uses TRBV19 and TRBJ2-5; TRBD1 agrees at 8 bases. Trimming cost V 9 bases and J 7 bases; bases outside gene matches: 10. The CDR3 runs 13 residues. CDR1 is LNHDA and CDR2 is SQIVND in the germline V gene (reference sequence). The CDR3 loop is CASTRQGTGTQYF. CDR3 bases: TGTGCCAGCACCAGACAGGGGACTGGGACCCAGTACTTC.

The chain recombines TRBV11-2 with TRBJ2-4; D not resolved. Looked up from germline, CDR1 is SGHAT and CDR2 is FQNNGV. The V and J ends lost 6 bases and 0 bases respectively, with 12 bases between them. The CDR3 spans 15 residues. CDR3 sequence reads: CASSPAVLAKNIQYF. The CDR3 DNA sequence: TGTGCCAGCAGTCCCGCGGTGCTAGCCAAAAACATTCAGTACTTC. The whole variable domain, remainder taken from reference TRBV11-2 and TRBJ2-4, is EAGVAQSPRYKIIEKRQSVAFWCNPISGHATLYWYQQILGQGPKLLIQFQNNGVVDDSQLPKDRFSAERLKGVDSTLKIQPAKLEDSAVYLCASSPAVLAKNIQYFGAGTRLSVL.

Regarding this clone: The CDR3 end shows no conserved phenylalanine or tryptophan, and so a read error is likely. This sequence joins TRBV5-4 and TRBJ1-1; D perhaps matches TRBD1 (6 bases). Trimming shortened V by 4 bases and J by 1 base, and 11 bases separated the two germline ends. The length of the CDR3 is 14 residues. Germline V gene data show CDR1 as SGHNT and CDR2 as YYREEE (reference sequence). Here the CDR3 reads CASSGGQTNTEAFL. The CDR3 coding sequence is TGTGCCAGCAGCGGAGGACAGACGAACACTGAAGCTTTCCTT.

The rearrangement joins TRBV7-9 to TRBJ1-3, with 12 nucleotides matching TRBD1. V was clipped by 5 bases and J by 2 bases; unmatched bases: 10. Looked up from germline, CDR1 is SEHNR and CDR2 is FQNEAQ (reference sequence). The CDR3 extends over 18 amino acids. CDR3 DNA: TGTGCCAGCAGCCCGGGACAGGGGGCCACATCCACTGGAAACACCATATATTTT. Translating it yields CASSPGQGATSTGNTIYF.

This sequence joins TRBV7-6 and TRBJ1-1; perhaps TRBD1 as D (5 bases). Trimming took off 4 bases at V and 1 base at J, with 7 bases between the two ends. The germline V gene encodes CDR1 SGHVS and CDR2 FNYEAQ. The CDR3 has 13 amino acids. DNA for the CDR3: TGTGCCAGCAGCTACAGGAGGAACACTGAAGCTTTCTTT. Protein product: CASSYRRNTEAFF.

This clone came up once. The chain links TRBV6-5 to TRBJ1-6; TRBD1 agrees at 9 bases. This CDR3 contains 14 residues. V shed 4 bases and J 10 bases; nucleotides not matched to a gene: 5. CDR1 is MNHEY and CDR2 is SVGAGI in the germline V gene. This CDR3 is CASSWGQGGSPLHF. The CDR3 DNA reads TGTGCCAGCAGTTGGGGACAGGGTGGGTCACCCCTCCACTTT.

This chain uses TRBV2 with TRBJ1-1, with 8 bases lining up with TRBD1. Losses at the gene ends were 5 bases for V and 6 bases for J; bases not matched to a gene: 5. Germline loops: CDR1 SNHLY, CDR2 FYNNEI. This CDR3 is built from 13 residues. CDR3 residues: CASSMTQGAEAFF. The DNA of the CDR3 is TGTGCCAGCAGTATGACACAGGGGGCTGAAGCTTTCTTT.

The chain joins TRBV5-1 to TRBJ1-4; D unresolved. This CDR3 contains 16 residues. Per the germline V gene, CDR1 is SGHRS and CDR2 is YFSETQ. V lost 0 bases to trimming and J lost 0 bases, with 9 bases between them. The CDR3 nucleotides are TGCGCCAGCAGCTTGGCCAGCGGGCCAACTAATGAAAAACTGTTTTTT. This gives the protein CASSLASGPTNEKLFF.

The rearrangement joins TRBV25-1 to TRBJ1-1, with D perhaps TRBD1 (5 bases). The CDR3 is made up of 15 amino acids. Germline V gene sequence: CDR1 MGHDK, CDR2 SYGVNS. With 3 bases removed from V and 6 bases from J, the gap between germline ends came to 17 bases. DNA of the CDR3: TGTGCCAGCAGTGACTACGGGGGATCACGATCTGAAGCTTTCTTT. Its protein product is CASSDYGGSRSEAFF.

J is TRBJ2-5 and V is TRBV5-1; D gene ambiguous. The CDR3 sequence is 14 residues long. Per germline, CDR1 SGHRS and CDR2 YFSETQ. Trimming stripped 4 bases from V and 1 base from J, with 11 bases between. CDR3 loop: CASSITMPQETQYF. The DNA for the CDR3 is TGCGCCAGCAGCATCACTATGCCCCAAGAGACCCAGTACTTC.

This chain uses TRBV19 with TRBJ1-5; D is ambiguous. CDR3 length: 14 residues. Trimming removed 3 bases at V and 4 bases at J, with 10 bases between. Germline V CDR1 and CDR2: LNHDA, SQIVND (reference sequence). The CDR3 DNA sequence: TGTGCCAGTAGTATGGGCCGGGAGAATCAGCCCCAGCATTTT. This codes for CASSMGRENQPQHF.

The chain links TRBV20-1 to TRBJ2-3; perhaps TRBD1 as D (6 bases). V was shortened by 4 bases and J by 8 bases, with 10 bases between the two germline ends. The CDR3 runs 11 residues. Germline V gene sequence: CDR1 DFQATT, CDR2 SNEGSKA (reference sequence). The CDR3 DNA reads TGCAGTGCTAAAGCAGGGGCTACGCAGTATTTT. It translates to CSAKAGATQYF.

V usage is TRBV6-5 and J usage is TRBJ2-5, with 7 bases fitting TRBD1. Near its end, the DNA agrees better with TRBJ2-7, so the J call may be wrong. Germline V gene sequence: CDR1 MNHEY, CDR2 SVGAGI. CDR3 size: 14 residues. CDR3 in amino acids: CASSVYRGTYEQYF. CDR3 nucleotide sequence: TGTGCCAGCAGTGTTTACAGGGGCACCTACGAGCAGTACTTC.

This clone has just one count. The chain couples TRBV7-2 to TRBJ1-2; D gene uncertain. Looked up from germline, CDR1 is SGHTA and CDR2 is FQGNSA. This CDR3 has 13 residues. Trimming took off 5 bases at V and 6 bases at J, with 13 bases between the two ends. The CDR3: CASSLSQQDGYTF. For the CDR3, the DNA is TGTGCCAGCAGCCTCTCGCAACAAGATGGCTACACCTTC.

The chain couples TRBV19 to TRBJ2-7, with D maybe TRBD2 (6 bases). The CDR3 runs 16 residues. The germline gives CDR1 LNHDA, CDR2 SQIVND (reference sequence). Trimming took off 8 bases at V and 1 base at J, with 21 bases between the two ends. The CDR3 region is CASGLSISGSSYEQYF. In nucleotides, the CDR3 is TGTGCCAGTGGATTATCCATCAGCGGGTCATCCTACGAGCAGTACTTC.

V gene TRBV7-9 combines with J gene TRBJ2-2, with TRBD2 matching 9 bases. Germline V CDR1 and CDR2: SEHNR, FQNEAQ (reference sequence). J gave up 0 bases and V 6 bases, and 5 bases lay outside the gene matches. This CDR3 has 16 residues. The DNA for the CDR3 is TGTGCCAGCAGGTTCCTAGCGGGGCCGAACACCGGGGAGCTGTTTTTT. This gives the protein CASRFLAGPNTGELFF.

This clone showed up just once. The genes are TRBV11-2 and TRBJ1-1, with D uncertain. The CDR3 is made up of 11 amino acids. V was cut by 0 bases and J by 11 bases, with 7 bases left in between. From germline, CDR1 is SGHAT and CDR2 FQNNGV. CDR3 sequence reads: CASSLDIVAFF. The CDR3 DNA is TGTGCCAGCAGCTTAGATATTGTGGCTTTCTTT.

The V call is TRBV4-2, the J call TRBJ1-4, with 8 bases fitting TRBD1. The junction had 19 bases not matched to a gene; V was cut back by 0 bases and J by 7 bases. The germline CDR1 and CDR2 sequences are LGHNA and YNFKEQ. The CDR3 consists of 20 residues. CDR3 nucleotide sequence: TGTGCCAGCAGCCAAGACCCTATCGGACAGGGTCCTCGGGGAGGTGAAAAACTGTTTTTT. Its protein product is CASSQDPIGQGPRGGEKLFF.

The rearrangement joins TRBV7-7 to TRBJ2-1; 12 nucleotides agree with TRBD1. The CDR3 has 15 amino acids. Looked up from germline, CDR1 is SSHAT and CDR2 is FNYEAQ (reference sequence). The V and J ends lost 0 bases and 9 bases, in that order; junction bases with no gene match: 3. CDR3 amino acids: CASSLAQGQGAEQFF. The CDR3 nucleotides are TGTGCCAGCAGCTTAGCGCAGGGACAGGGGGCTGAGCAGTTCTTC.

CDR3 sequence: CASAPLAGDTGELFF. The CDR3 DNA is TGTGCCAGTGCCCCACTAGCGGGGGACACCGGGGAGCTGTTTTTT. The chain combines TRBV19 with TRBJ2-2, with 11 positions matching TRBD2. The V gene end was trimmed by 8 bases and the J gene end by 3 bases; junction bases not matched to a gene: 5. Germline V gene data show CDR1 as LNHDA and CDR2 as SQIVND (reference sequence). The CDR3 is 15 amino acids. The full variable domain, in which reference TRBV19 and TRBJ2-2 provide the parts outside the CDR3, is DGGITQSPKYLFRKEGQNVTLSCEQNLNHDAMYWYRQDPGQGLRLIYYSQIVNDFQKGDIAEGYSVSREKKESFPLTVTSAQKNPTAFYLCASAPLAGDTGELFFGEGSRLTVL.

The V call is TRBV5-1, the J call TRBJ2-1; a weak D match, TRBD2 (5 bases). Germline CDR1 and CDR2: SGHRS and YFSETQ. V shed 1 base and J shed 5 bases, with 13 bases lying between them. The CDR3 totals 15 residues. The CDR3 is CASSLPMGDHNEQFF. DNA of the CDR3: TGCGCCAGCAGCTTGCCCATGGGAGACCACAATGAGCAGTTCTTC.